These 30 T cell receptor beta chains share one sample of origin, sequenced in a study of cytomegalovirus exposure and HLA in healthy donors. The PCR was carried out with 60 Vbeta primers and 13 Jbeta primers. Method: immunoSEQ multiplex PCR; TCRdb's copy keeps in-frame clones and lacks some. Of 75,000 to 95,000 clones listed, 84% were seen once; the top ten hold about 2.1%. The sequencing input was PBMCs. The receptors were gathered from a man between 18 and 29 years old in good health and CMV-seronegative.

The V and J genes are TRBV7-2 and TRBJ2-3; 7 nucleotides align to TRBD2. V lost 7 bases to trimming and J lost 0 bases; unmatched junction nucleotides: 4. This CDR3 has 14 amino acids. Germline loops: CDR1 SGHTA, CDR2 FQGNSA. The CDR3 nucleotides read TGTGCCAGCAAAAGCGGGGTGAGCACAGATACGCAGTATTTT. Amino acids: CASKSGVSTDTQYF.

The chain recombines TRBV9 with TRBJ2-1; a possible D gene is TRBD2 (5 bases). Germline loops: CDR1 SGDLS, CDR2 YYNGEE. Trimming left V 0 bases short and J 6 bases short, with 13 bases between. The CDR3 sequence is 15 residues long. CDR3 sequence reads: CASSVDFPRGNEQFF. In DNA form, the CDR3 reads TGTGCCAGCAGCGTAGACTTTCCCCGGGGCAATGAGCAGTTCTTC.

The chain uses TRBV27 and TRBJ1-2; the D gene is possibly TRBD1 (5 bases). CDR1 MNHEY and CDR2 SMNVEV come from the germline V gene (reference sequence). This CDR3 is built from 14 residues. The V end was cut by 5 bases, the J end by 2 bases, with 12 bases between. CDR3 sequence (DNA): TGTGCCAGCAGTCCCGGGACTCGAAACTATGGCTACACCTTC. It is translated as CASSPGTRNYGYTF.

The chain carries TRBV6-5 and TRBJ2-1; TRBD2 matches at 8 bases. Germline V gene sequence: CDR1 MNHEY, CDR2 SVGAGI. V lost 6 bases, J lost 1 base, and 2 bases stayed unmatched. The CDR3 totals 14 residues. The CDR3 reads CASSERESYNEQFF. DNA for the CDR3: TGTGCCAGCAGCGAGCGGGAGTCCTACAATGAGCAGTTCTTC.

This chain joins TRBV4-2 and TRBJ1-4; 10 bases are shared with TRBD1. There are 15 residues in the CDR3. From germline, CDR1 is LGHNA and CDR2 YNFKEQ. V shed 8 bases and J 3 bases; nucleotides not matched to a gene: 6. Here the CDR3 reads CASEDRGSANEKLFF. The CDR3 DNA is TGTGCCAGCGAGGACAGGGGGTCGGCTAATGAAAAACTGTTTTTT.

The chain has TRBV18 and TRBJ2-6; a possible D gene is TRBD2 (6 bases). Germline V gives CDR1 KGHSH, CDR2 LQKENI. Trimming removed 3 bases from V and 4 bases from J, with 10 bases in between. The CDR3 extends over 15 amino acids. CDR3 bases: TGTGCCAGCTCACCTTTGGGAGGAGGGGCCAACGTCCTGACTTTC. Protein: CASSPLGGGANVLTF. The whole variable domain, filled in from reference TRBV18 and TRBJ2-6, reads NAGVMQNPRHLVRRRGQEARLRCSPMKGHSHVYWYRQLPEEGLKFMVYLQKENIIDESGMPKERFSAEFPKEGPSILRIQQVVRGDSAAYFCASSPLGGGANVLTFGAGSRLTVL.

This clone was seen a handful of times. The CDR3 here is CASRRQGSFKNIQYF. Here the CDR3 DNA reads TGTGCCAGCAGACGACAGGGGTCTTTCAAAAACATTCAGTACTTC. The chain recombines TRBV6-5 with TRBJ2-4; the match to TRBD1 covers 8 bases. The CDR3 is made up of 15 amino acids. The V and J ends lost 6 bases and 3 bases, in that order; junction bases with no gene match: 7. Germline V lookup: CDR1 MNHEY, CDR2 SVGAGI.

The gene calls are TRBV29-1 and TRBJ2-3, with D tentatively TRBD2 (6 bases). Germline V gene sequence: CDR1 SQVTM, CDR2 ANQGSEA. The V and J ends lost 4 bases and 3 bases respectively, with 14 bases between them. This CDR3 contains 14 residues. The CDR3 region is CSVVRELRTDTQYF. The CDR3 region has the DNA TGCAGCGTTGTACGGGAGCTGAGGACAGATACGCAGTATTTT.

The chain has TRBV19 and TRBJ1-4; TRBD1 agrees at 8 bases. Germline V gene lookup returns CDR1 LNHDA and CDR2 SQIVND (reference sequence). The V and J ends lost 5 bases and 7 bases, in that order; junction bases with no gene match: 9. The CDR3 has 15 amino acids. The CDR3 loop is CASSRPRGQSEKLFF. In DNA, the CDR3 is TGTGCCAGTAGTCGCCCCAGGGGGCAAAGTGAAAAACTGTTTTTT.

V usage is TRBV28 and J usage is TRBJ2-1, with D uncertain. Trimming took 6 bases from V and 6 from J, leaving 12 bases between them. Germline CDR1 is MDHEN and CDR2 is SYDVKM. The CDR3 consists of 13 residues. In DNA, the CDR3 is TGTGCCAGCAGCCCTCTTAGTACCAATGAGCAGTTCTTC. This codes for CASSPLSTNEQFF.

This clone was seen more than once but under ten times. The chain links TRBV6-4 to TRBJ2-3; 7 bases line up with TRBD1. Germline V CDR1 and CDR2: MRHNA, SNTAGT. J lost 0 bases, V lost 3 bases, and 6 bases had no gene match. CDR3 length: 16 amino acids. CDR3 nucleotide sequence: TGTGCCAGCAGTGAAGGGGGCGGCAGTAGCACAGATACGCAGTATTTT. This gives the protein CASSEGGGSSTDTQYF.

In nucleotides, the CDR3 is TGCAGCGCAACCGGACAGACATACGAGCAGTACTTC. As protein: CSATGQTYEQYF. The chain couples TRBV29-1 to TRBJ2-7; a possible D gene is TRBD1 (6 bases). The CDR3 covers 12 residues. The germline V gene has CDR1 SQVTM and CDR2 ANQGSEA. Trimming cost V 7 bases and J 4 bases, with 14 bases left between them.

Turning to this clone: The sample contains more than one DNA sequence encoding this CDR3. The V and J genes are TRBV30 and TRBJ1-5; perhaps TRBD1 as D (6 bases). The V end was cut by 0 bases, the J end by 7 bases, with 13 bases between. The CDR3 sequence is 14 residues long. Per germline, CDR1 GTSNPN and CDR2 SVGIG (reference sequence). CDR3 sequence (DNA): TGTGCCTGGAGTGTAGGGGGAAAGGGACAGCCCCAGCATTTT. Its translation is CAWSVGGKGQPQHF.

This clone occurred a few times. V gene TRBV5-6 combines with J gene TRBJ2-1, with D perhaps matching TRBD1 (6 bases). Germline V gene sequence: CDR1 SGHDT, CDR2 YYEEEE. The CDR3 is made up of 15 amino acids. Deletions cut 3 bases from V and 4 bases from J, with 14 bases between. The CDR3 region is CASSSTGRNYNEQFF. The CDR3 bases are TGTGCCAGCAGCTCCACAGGGCGGAATTACAATGAGCAGTTCTTC.

The chain joins TRBV7-3 to TRBJ2-3; D is perhaps TRBD2 (5 bases). Germline V gene data show CDR1 as SGHTA and CDR2 as FQGTGA. This CDR3 is 15 amino acids long. Trimming removed 1 base at V and 0 bases at J, with 8 bases between. CDR3: CASSLNGVSTDTQYF. The CDR3 coding sequence is TGTGCCAGCAGCTTAAACGGGGTCAGCACAGATACGCAGTATTTT.

V is TRBV27 and J is TRBJ2-1, with D possibly matching TRBD1 (6 bases). The CDR3 sequence is 16 residues long. Germline V CDR1 and CDR2: MNHEY, SMNVEV (reference sequence). V was cut by 4 bases and J by 3 bases, with 16 bases left in between. The CDR3 DNA is TGTGCCAGCAGTTCCCCCGCAATCAGGGGCTACAATGAGCAGTTCTTC. Protein: CASSSPAIRGYNEQFF.

The chain uses TRBV28 and TRBJ2-5; D may be TRBD1 (6 bases). The CDR3 length is 15 residues. The V and J ends lost 4 bases and 3 bases respectively, with 15 bases between them. From germline, CDR1 is MDHEN and CDR2 SYDVKM. CDR3 protein: CASSSRAGVEETQYF. CDR3 bases: TGTGCCAGCAGTTCCAGGGCAGGGGTGGAAGAGACCCAGTACTTC.

This clone was seen a few times. J is TRBJ2-5 and V is TRBV7-2; tentative D call: TRBD2 (8 bases). This CDR3 comprises 12 residues. The germline CDR1 and CDR2 sequences are SGHTA and FQGNSA. V was clipped by 8 bases and J by 9 bases, with 16 bases between them. For the CDR3, the DNA is TGTGCCAGCGGGACAGCGCGGGGGGCCCAGTACTTC. This sequence encodes CASGTARGAQYF.

The chain combines TRBV6-5 with TRBJ2-7, with D maybe TRBD2 (6 bases). The V gene's germline CDR1 is MNHEY and CDR2 SVGAGI. This CDR3 contains 16 residues. Trimming took 4 bases from V and 4 from J, leaving 20 bases between them. The CDR3 sequence is CASSSPTSGFSYEQYF. The CDR3 region has the DNA TGTGCCAGCAGTTCCCCCACGAGCGGGTTTTCGTACGAGCAGTACTTC.

This chain links TRBV27 with TRBJ2-2; D perhaps matches TRBD2 (5 bases). CDR1 MNHEY and CDR2 SMNVEV come from the germline V gene (reference sequence). V was trimmed by 3 bases and J by 3 bases, leaving 11 bases between them. This CDR3 is 15 amino acids long. The CDR3 spells CASSFGRAYTGELFF. CDR3 bases: TGTGCCAGCAGTTTCGGGCGGGCCTACACCGGGGAGCTGTTTTTT.

V usage is TRBV30 and J usage is TRBJ1-1; a weak D match, TRBD1 (5 bases). The V gene lost 4 bases and the J gene lost 2 bases, with 14 bases spanning the gap. Germline assignment: CDR1 GTSNPN and CDR2 SVGIG (reference sequence). CDR3 length: 14 residues. The CDR3 sequence: CAWIKKGLNTEAFF. In DNA, the CDR3 is TGTGCCTGGATTAAAAAGGGGTTAAACACTGAAGCTTTCTTT.

The genes are TRBV2 and TRBJ2-2; D is possibly TRBD2 (5 bases). Germline CDR1 and CDR2: SNHLY and FYNNEI. The CDR3 extends over 15 amino acids. The V end was cut by 7 bases, the J end by 7 bases, with 19 bases between. This CDR3 reads CASTIEGGIVGELFF. CDR3 coding DNA: TGTGCCAGCACCATAGAAGGAGGTATTGTCGGGGAGCTGTTTTTT.

DNA for the CDR3: TGTGCCAGCAGTGAATTCGGGGGGGCGGAGACCCAGTACTTC. Encoded protein: CASSEFGGAETQYF. V and J are TRBV25-1 and TRBJ2-5; 8 bases line up with TRBD2. Looked up from germline, CDR1 is MGHDK and CDR2 is SYGVNS. V shed 1 base, J shed 5 bases, and the junction held 3 bases outside the gene matches. This CDR3 has 14 amino acids.

The V and J genes are TRBV15 and TRBJ2-5, with 13 bases identical to TRBD2. J was trimmed by 2 bases and V by 4 bases; bases with no gene match: 4. CDR3 length equals 16 residues. Per germline, CDR1 LNHNV and CDR2 YYDKDF (reference sequence). The CDR3 here is CATSTGTSGKQETQYF. The CDR3 DNA reads as TGTGCCACCAGCACTGGGACTAGCGGGAAACAAGAGACCCAGTACTTC.

J is TRBJ1-1 and V is TRBV19; 7 positions match TRBD1. The CDR3 is made up of 12 amino acids. Losses at the gene ends were 6 bases for V and 7 bases for J; bases not matched to a gene: 5. CDR1 and CDR2 (germline): LNHDA, SQIVND (reference sequence). The CDR3 loop is CASSRQGGEAFF. The CDR3 nucleotides are TGTGCCAGTAGCCGACAGGGTGGTGAAGCTTTCTTT.

This chain joins TRBV27 and TRBJ1-1; the D is unclear. The CDR3 loop spans 16 amino acids. V lost 2 bases, J lost 0 bases, and 13 bases lay in between. Germline V gives CDR1 MNHEY, CDR2 SMNVEV (reference sequence). The CDR3 bases are TGTGCCAGCAGTTTAACACCCCCGTCCCTGAACACTGAAGCTTTCTTT. It codes for CASSLTPPSLNTEAFF.

The V and J genes are TRBV5-1 and TRBJ2-7; the D gene is possibly TRBD2 (6 bases). The length of the CDR3 is 16 residues. The ends were cut back, 1 base at V and 7 bases at J, with 21 bases in the middle. Per germline, CDR1 SGHRS and CDR2 YFSETQ. The DNA for the CDR3 is TGCGCCAGCAGCTTGTTGCTTGGGACTCCGAAGGGGGAGCAGTACTTC. Amino acid sequence: CASSLLLGTPKGEQYF. Full variable domain (rest looked up from reference TRBV5-1 and TRBJ2-7): KAGVTQTPRYLIKTRGQQVTLSCSPISGHRSVSWYQQTPGQGLQFLFEYFSETQRNKGNFPGRFSGRQFSNSRSEMNVSTLELGDSALYLCASSLLLGTPKGEQYFGPGTRLTVT.

The genes are TRBV9 and TRBJ2-5, with 10 positions matching TRBD2. CDR3 length: 15 residues. Germline-derived CDR1 and CDR2 are SGDLS and YYNGEE. The V segment lost 1 base and the J segment 5 bases; nucleotides outside the gene matches: 5. The CDR3 protein is CASSVRLAGVETQYF. Here the CDR3 DNA reads TGTGCCAGCAGCGTACGGCTAGCGGGAGTTGAGACCCAGTACTTC.

The chain has TRBV29-1 and TRBJ1-1; tentative D call: TRBD1 (5 bases). CDR3 length: 13 amino acids. Trimming stripped 5 bases from V and 1 base from J, with 11 bases between. Germline V CDR1 and CDR2: SQVTM, ANQGSEA. CDR3 sequence reads: CSVSATANTEAFF. CDR3 DNA sequence: TGCAGCGTTTCCGCGACAGCGAACACTGAAGCTTTCTTT.

The rearrangement links TRBV7-9 to TRBJ2-1; a possible D gene is TRBD2 (6 bases). The length of the CDR3 is 13 residues. CDR1 SEHNR and CDR2 FQNEAQ come from the germline V gene (reference sequence). Trimming left V 11 bases short and J 0 bases short, with 11 bases between. CDR3 loop: CAEGRGSYNEQFF. CDR3 in DNA: TGTGCCGAAGGGCGGGGCTCCTACAATGAGCAGTTCTTC.